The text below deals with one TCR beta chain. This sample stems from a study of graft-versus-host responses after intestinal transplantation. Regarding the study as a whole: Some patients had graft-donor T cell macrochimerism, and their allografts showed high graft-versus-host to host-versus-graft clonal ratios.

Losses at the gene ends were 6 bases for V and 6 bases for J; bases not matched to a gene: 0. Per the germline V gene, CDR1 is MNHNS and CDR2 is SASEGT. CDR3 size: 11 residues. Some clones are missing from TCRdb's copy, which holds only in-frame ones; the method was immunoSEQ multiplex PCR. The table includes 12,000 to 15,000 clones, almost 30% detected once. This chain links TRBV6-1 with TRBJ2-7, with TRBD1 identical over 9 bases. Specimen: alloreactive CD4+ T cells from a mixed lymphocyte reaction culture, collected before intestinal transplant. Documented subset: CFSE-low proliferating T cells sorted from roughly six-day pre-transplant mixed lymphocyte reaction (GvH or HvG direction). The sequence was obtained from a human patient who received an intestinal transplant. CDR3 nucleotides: TGTGCCAGCAGGACAGGGGGCGAGCAGTACTTC. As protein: CASRTGGEQYF.